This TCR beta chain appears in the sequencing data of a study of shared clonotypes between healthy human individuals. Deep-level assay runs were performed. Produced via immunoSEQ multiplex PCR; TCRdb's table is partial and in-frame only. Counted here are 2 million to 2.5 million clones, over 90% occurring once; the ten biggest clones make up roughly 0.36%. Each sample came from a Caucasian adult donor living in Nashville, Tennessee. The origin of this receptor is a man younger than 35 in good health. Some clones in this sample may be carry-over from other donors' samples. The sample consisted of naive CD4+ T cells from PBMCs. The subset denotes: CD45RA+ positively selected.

CDR3 nucleotides: TGTGCCAGCGGGGTTTCAAACTATGGCTACACCTTC. Protein product: CASGVSNYGYTF. The chain uses TRBV28 and TRBJ1-2, with no clear D. V lost 8 bases and J 2 bases, leaving 9 bases between the germline ends. CDR1 is MDHEN, CDR2 SYDVKM, per germline. This CDR3 is built from 12 residues.